A single sample is the source of the 27 T cell receptor beta chains below, sequenced in a study of T-cell reconstitution after alpha-beta-depleted transplantation in children (dated by TCRdb to 2016 to 2018). The label giving this sample's treatment or condition can be read as: allogeneic hematopoietic cell transplantation with graft depleted of TCRalphabeta T cells and CD19 B cells. Library generation was performed with PCR. The instrument given in TCRdb is Illumina HiSeq 2500. TCR libraries were prepared with molecular barcoding, using unique molecular identifiers to normalize TCRbeta repertoire quantification. The public reads were quality trimmed at Q25 with fastp and then assembled into clones with MiXCR by TCRdb, keeping productive beta chains. Under each unique CDR3 protein, matching rows form one entry showing the most common genes and DNA. A total of around 440,000 distinct CDR3 sequences appear in this sample, approximately 10% of them only once. The biggest ten clones account for around 2% of the sample.

Here the sequenced sample was PBMCs, taken before TCRalphabeta/CD19-depleted stem cell transplant. All receptors derive from a child aged 2-15 years with inherited bone marrow failure, due to receive a stem cell transplant.

The sample holds many counts of this clonotype. V and J are TRBV7-9 and TRBJ2-3, with D unresolved. V lost 2 bases, J lost 6 bases, and 9 bases lay in between. This CDR3 spans 13 amino acids. Germline V CDR1 and CDR2: SEHNR, FQNEAQ (reference sequence). As DNA, the CDR3 is TGTGCCAGCAGCTTATCCAGTGAGGATACGCAGTATTTT. Translation: CASSLSSEDTQYF.

The CDR3 bases are TGTGCCAGCTCGCCGGGACCGCTAATCTCTGGGGCCAACGTCCTGACTTTC. Translated, it gives CASSPGPLISGANVLTF. The chain has TRBV18 and TRBJ2-6; D may match TRBD1 or TRBD2 (5 bases each). V lost 6 bases, J lost 0 bases, and 15 bases lay in between. The germline V gene encodes CDR1 KGHSH and CDR2 LQKENI. The CDR3 loop spans 17 amino acids.

This clonotype came up many times. The chain joins TRBV20-1 to TRBJ2-3, with 7 positions matching TRBD2. The germline V gene encodes CDR1 DFQATT and CDR2 SNEGSKA (reference sequence). The CDR3 totals 14 residues. With 3 bases clipped from V and 0 bases from J, the junction kept 3 bases outside the gene matches. The CDR3 loop is CSASGRTSTDTQYF. CDR3 bases: TGCAGTGCTAGCGGGAGGACTAGCACAGATACGCAGTATTTT.

This clonotype was picked up many times. The genes are TRBV20-1 and TRBJ2-1; 10 bases fit TRBD1. V trimming: 3 bases; J trimming: 2 bases; junction bases outside the gene matches: 4. Germline assignment: CDR1 DFQATT and CDR2 SNEGSKA (reference sequence). The CDR3 spans 15 residues. The CDR3 here is CSARGTGVTYNEQFF. CDR3 DNA: TGCAGTGCTAGGGGGACAGGGGTTACCTACAATGAGCAGTTCTTC.

On this clonotype: A much larger clone differs by one base, so this may be a read error. This chain connects TRBV29-1 to TRBJ1-6; 8 nucleotides align to TRBD1. The germline gives CDR1 SQVTM, CDR2 ANQGSEA. This CDR3 region has 14 residues. The junction had 10 bases not matched to a gene; V was cut back by 4 bases and J by 11 bases. The CDR3 nucleotides are TGCAGCGTTGCGGACAGGGAGGAGGGTGCACCCCTCCACTTT. This encodes CSVADREEGAPLHF.

This clonotype was observed many times. V is TRBV20-1 and J is TRBJ2-3, with a weak D call TRBD1 (6 bases). The CDR3 is 13 residues long. From germline, CDR1 is DFQATT and CDR2 SNEGSKA (reference sequence). V was shortened by 6 bases and J by 0 bases, with 10 bases between the two germline ends. The CDR3, as DNA: TGCAGTGCGGCGCAGGGGAGCACAGATACGCAGTATTTT. It codes for CSAAQGSTDTQYF.

This clonotype was picked up many times. V usage is TRBV7-2 and J usage is TRBJ1-3, with D unresolved. CDR1 and CDR2 from the germline V gene are SGHTA and FQGNSA. The CDR3 runs 13 residues. V lost 2 bases, J lost 2 bases, and 4 bases lay in between. The CDR3 coding sequence is TGTGCCAGCAGCTTAATGCCTGGAAACACCATATATTTT. Residues: CASSLMPGNTIYF.

This clonotype was seen a handful of times. J is TRBJ2-3 and V is TRBV24-1, with a weak D call TRBD2 (6 bases). CDR1 and CDR2 from the germline V gene are KGHDR and SFDVKD. This CDR3 has 13 amino acids. V gave up 5 bases and J gave up 5 bases, with 10 bases separating them. The CDR3 loop is CATSAPGGDTQYF. Here the CDR3 DNA reads TGTGCCACCAGTGCCCCCGGGGGAGATACGCAGTATTTT.

Many counts were recorded for this clonotype. The chain couples TRBV18 to TRBJ1-2; D is unresolved. Trimming removed 2 bases from V and 0 bases from J, with 10 bases in between. Germline V CDR1 and CDR2: KGHSH, LQKENI. There are 15 residues in the CDR3. The CDR3 is CASSPMAPPNYGYTF. CDR3 sequence (DNA): TGTGCCAGCTCACCAATGGCACCACCTAACTATGGCTACACCTTC.

This clonotype was counted many times. CDR3 DNA: TGCGCCAGCAGCTTGGCACCGAGGTGGGCAGAGACCCAGTACTTC. It encodes CASSLAPRWAETQYF. The chain links TRBV5-1 to TRBJ2-5; D not resolved. V was clipped by 0 bases and J by 4 bases, with 13 bases between them. Germline V gene sequence: CDR1 SGHRS, CDR2 YFSETQ. CDR3 length: 15 residues.

This clonotype turned up a few times. CDR3 sequence (DNA): TGTGCCTGGAGTGTATTAGCCGGGGGACACAGCAATCAGCCCCAGCATTTT. Its protein product is CAWSVLAGGHSNQPQHF. V usage is TRBV30 and J usage is TRBJ1-5, with D possibly being TRBD1 (6 bases). Trimming shortened V by 0 bases and J by 1 base, and 16 bases separated the two germline ends. The germline CDR1 and CDR2 sequences are GTSNPN and SVGIG (reference sequence). The CDR3 totals 17 residues.

The chain has TRBV20-1 and TRBJ1-2; tentatively, D is TRBD1 (6 bases). V lost 0 bases, J lost 4 bases, and 15 bases lay in between. The CDR3 contains 15 residues. Germline lookup yields CDR1 DFQATT and CDR2 SNEGSKA (reference sequence). The CDR3 coding sequence is TGCAGTGCTAGAGATCCTGGACAGCTACTCTATGGCTACACCTTC. This codes for CSARDPGQLLYGYTF.

In its sample, this clonotype was seen many times. The V call is TRBV20-1, the J call TRBJ2-7; no clear D. Trimming left V 3 bases short and J 2 bases short, with 11 bases between. The CDR3 is made up of 13 amino acids. CDR1 DFQATT and CDR2 SNEGSKA come from the germline V gene (reference sequence). CDR3 in amino acids: CSASVLRAYEQYF. CDR3 sequence (DNA): TGCAGTGCTAGCGTATTACGGGCCTACGAGCAGTACTTC.

The chain carries TRBV5-1 and TRBJ2-5; no clear D. V was cut by 4 bases and J by 2 bases, with 12 bases left in between. The CDR3 is 14 residues long. The germline gives CDR1 SGHRS, CDR2 YFSETQ. The CDR3 coding sequence is TGCGCCAGCAGCCCATACAAGGGACAAGAGACCCAGTACTTC. Protein product: CASSPYKGQETQYF.

This clonotype was found many times. The rearrangement uses TRBV7-4 and TRBJ2-7; TRBD2 aligns across 10 bases. The germline V gene has CDR1 SGHVT and CDR2 SQSDAQ. The CDR3 consists of 17 residues. V trimming: 0 bases; J trimming: 6 bases; junction bases outside the gene matches: 11. The CDR3 bases are TGTGCCAGCAGCTTAGCGGGGAGCGGGAGGGCCTTCTCCGAGCAGTACTTC. This sequence encodes CASSLAGSGRAFSEQYF. Based on the CDR3 plus reference TRBV7-4 and TRBJ2-7, the full variable domain is GAGVSQSPRYKVAKRGRDVALRCDSISGHVTLYWYRQTLGQGSEVLTYSQSDAQRDKSGRPSGRFSAERPERSVSTLKIQRTEQGDSAVYLCASSLAGSGRAFSEQYFGPGTRLTVT.

This clonotype was observed many times. The CDR3 region is CASSRARDSDGYTF. The CDR3 nucleotides are TGTGCCAGCAGTCGAGCAAGGGACAGCGATGGCTACACCTTC. The chain uses TRBV6-5 and TRBJ1-2; 7 nucleotides line up with TRBD1. This CDR3 is 14 amino acids long. Unmatched junction bases numbered 9, after V lost 5 bases and J lost 6 bases. Germline CDR1 reads MNHEY; CDR2 reads SVGAGI.

The genes are TRBV11-2 and TRBJ2-1, with D uncertain. Per germline, CDR1 SGHAT and CDR2 FQNNGV. There are 16 residues in the CDR3. The germline V and J ends were trimmed by 0 bases and 4 bases, with 13 bases remaining between them. The DNA of the CDR3 is TGTGCCAGCAGCTTAGACGCGCTTTACCCATACAATGAGCAGTTCTTC. This codes for CASSLDALYPYNEQFF.

This clonotype was seen many times. This sequence joins TRBV10-3 and TRBJ2-2; D is unresolved. Germline V gene sequence: CDR1 ENHRY, CDR2 SYGVKD. The V end lost 3 bases, the J end lost 5 bases, and 4 bases lay between the germline ends. This CDR3 is built from 12 residues. This CDR3 is CAISDRTGELFF. CDR3 DNA sequence: TGTGCCATCAGTGATAGGACCGGGGAGCTGTTTTTT.

This clonotype has at least ten counts. The CDR3 DNA is TGTGCCAGCAGCCAGCAATCCCGGACAGGGCAGTATTTT. This translates into CASSQQSRTGQYF. This chain links TRBV3-1 with TRBJ2-3; TRBD1 agrees at 7 bases. With 3 bases clipped from V and 11 bases from J, the junction kept 8 bases outside the gene matches. From germline, CDR1 is LGHDT and CDR2 YNNKEL (reference sequence). This CDR3 is built from 13 residues.

This clonotype has at least ten counts. The chain joins TRBV7-8 to TRBJ2-6; 10 nucleotides match TRBD1. The CDR3 covers 17 residues. CDR1 and CDR2 (germline): SGHVS, FQNEAQ. J gave up 0 bases and V 5 bases, and 4 bases lay outside the gene matches. The CDR3 sequence is CASSRGQGSSGANVLTF. As DNA, the CDR3 is TGTGCCAGCAGCCGGGGACAGGGGAGCTCTGGGGCCAACGTCCTGACTTTC.

In its sample, this clonotype was seen many times. The chain uses TRBV27 and TRBJ2-1; 9 nucleotides line up with TRBD2. J gave up 4 bases and V 0 bases, and 7 bases lay outside the gene matches. The CDR3 covers 17 residues. Looked up from germline, CDR1 is MNHEY and CDR2 is SMNVEV (reference sequence). The DNA for the CDR3 is TGTGCCAGCAGTTTATCCGGCGGGACTAGCCCTTACAATGAGCAGTTCTTC. It is translated as CASSLSGGTSPYNEQFF.

This clonotype was detected many times. The gene calls are TRBV4-3 and TRBJ1-4; 8 nucleotides match TRBD1. CDR3 size: 15 residues. Trimming cost V 2 bases and J 9 bases; bases outside gene matches: 8. CDR1 is LGHNA and CDR2 is YSLEER in the germline V gene. The CDR3 here is CASSQRDRRAQKLFF. The CDR3 DNA sequence: TGCGCCAGCAGCCAACGGGACAGGCGAGCTCAAAAACTGTTTTTT.

The sample holds many counts of this clonotype. J is TRBJ2-3 and V is TRBV27; tentatively, D is TRBD2 (6 bases). Per the germline V gene, CDR1 is MNHEY and CDR2 is SMNVEV (reference sequence). Trimming removed 7 bases at V and 8 bases at J, with 16 bases between. The CDR3 totals 13 residues. CDR3 residues: CASMGIMGGTQYF. The DNA for the CDR3 is TGTGCCAGCATGGGAATAATGGGGGGTACGCAGTATTTT.

In this sample, this clonotype turned up many times. The J gene is TRBJ2-3, the V gene TRBV5-4, with no clear D. The V and J ends lost 4 bases and 5 bases respectively, with 11 bases between them. Looked up from germline, CDR1 is SGHNT and CDR2 is YYREEE (reference sequence). The CDR3 covers 13 residues. The CDR3 sequence is CASSVDRRDTQYF. CDR3 DNA sequence: TGTGCCAGCAGCGTAGATAGGAGAGATACGCAGTATTTT.

This clonotype was observed a handful of times. The chain uses TRBV23-1 and TRBJ1-5; 9 positions match TRBD1. TRBV23-1 is identified as an open reading frame with a role that is uncertain. The CDR3 has 17 amino acids. The trim removed 5 bases at V and 2 bases at J, leaving 10 bases unmatched. The CDR3 region has the DNA TGCGCCAGCAGTGACCCCTTGGGACAGGGCTGCAATCAGCCCCAGCATTTT. Residues: CASSDPLGQGCNQPQHF.

This clonotype was detected a few times. The chain recombines TRBV5-1 with TRBJ2-7, with D possibly being TRBD1 or TRBD2 (5 bases each). Trimming pared 4 bases from V and 2 bases from J, leaving 16 bases between. Germline values: CDR1 SGHRS, CDR2 YFSETQ. The CDR3 consists of 15 residues. CDR3 sequence: CASSTGTAAPYEQYF. DNA for the CDR3: TGCGCCAGCAGCACCGGGACGGCCGCCCCCTACGAGCAGTACTTC.

V and J are TRBV15 and TRBJ2-1; TRBD2 matches 12 bases. Germline-derived CDR1 and CDR2 are LNHNV and YYDKDF (reference sequence). The length of the CDR3 is 18 residues. The J segment lost 8 bases and the V segment lost 0 bases, leaving 11 bases of the junction unmatched. In nucleotides, the CDR3 is TGTGCCACCAGCAGAGACCGGCCTAGCGGGGGGGCCGGGGATGAGCAGTTCTTC. It is translated as CATSRDRPSGGAGDEQFF.